What follows are 8 T cell receptor beta chains derived from one specimen sequenced in a study of blood T cells in healthy people across ages. Primed by a sample-barcoded 5' primer and a J-beta primer mix, a second PCR proceeded for 7 to 11 cycles. MiXCR, run by TCRdb on the 5' RACE reads, gives a single entry per CDR3 protein. The top ten hold around 8% of the sample, which has fewer than 1.5 million distinct CDR3 sequences, 42% seen once. Sequencing was performed on blood. These receptors were collected from a woman younger than 35 in good health.

The rearrangement joins TRBV6-5 to TRBJ1-1; D not certain. Germline CDR1 reads MNHEY; CDR2 reads SVGAGI. V was pared by 5 bases and J by 3 bases, with 10 bases between. This CDR3 is built from 13 residues. This CDR3 is CASSDQRDTEAFF. CDR3 DNA sequence: TGTGCCAGCAGTGACCAGAGGGACACTGAAGCTTTCTTT.

The chain employs TRBV2 and TRBJ1-2; 9 bases agree with TRBD1. The CDR3 has 16 residues. Germline V gene lookup returns CDR1 SNHLY and CDR2 FYNNEI. Germline trimming cut 6 bases from V and 0 bases from J; bases unmatched to any gene: 8. CDR3: CASRHGQGNPNYGYTF. The DNA for the CDR3 is TGTGCCAGCAGACACGGACAGGGGAACCCTAACTATGGCTACACCTTC.

This sequence joins TRBV7-2 and TRBJ2-5; no clear D gene. The CDR3 spans 15 residues. Trimming took off 3 bases at V and 2 bases at J, with 13 bases between the two ends. Germline loops: CDR1 SGHTA, CDR2 FQGNSA. The CDR3 DNA reads as TGTGCCAGCAGCTTGAGAGTTATCCTTCAAGAGACCCAGTACTTC. This encodes CASSLRVILQETQYF.

In this sample, this clonotype turned up a few times. This rearrangement joins TRBV12-3 or TRBV12-4 to TRBJ1-2; a possible D gene is TRBD1 (5 bases). V was cut by 3 bases and J by 8 bases, with 16 bases left in between. The CDR3 runs 14 residues. The CDR3 region has the DNA TGTGCCAGCAGTTTGGGACGGAGGGGATCGGGCTACACCTTC. Encoded protein: CASSLGRRGSGYTF.

This clonotype was counted only a few times. The rearrangement joins TRBV20-1 to TRBJ2-1; D possibly corresponds to TRBD2 (5 bases). Germline V gene lookup returns CDR1 DFQATT and CDR2 SNEGSKA (reference sequence). CDR3 size: 14 residues. V lost 3 bases and J lost 2, with 11 bases in between. CDR3 in amino acids: CSASTSLTYNEQFF. The CDR3, as DNA: TGCAGTGCTAGCACTAGTTTAACCTACAATGAGCAGTTCTTC.

This clonotype was seen more than once but under ten times. V gene TRBV15 combines with J gene TRBJ1-5, with 7 bases matching TRBD1. Per the germline V gene, CDR1 is LNHNV and CDR2 is YYDKDF (reference sequence). Trimming cost V 4 bases and J 8 bases; bases outside gene matches: 11. This CDR3 is built from 15 residues. The CDR3 DNA follows: TGTGCCACCAGCACCACCGGGACAGCTGAAGAGCCCCAGCATTTT. Amino acids: CATSTTGTAEEPQHF.

For the CDR3, the DNA is TGTGCCAGCTCACCCTTATCGGGACCCCAGGCCGATACGCAGTATTTT. Protein product: CASSPLSGPQADTQYF. V gene TRBV18 combines with J gene TRBJ2-3; tentatively, D is TRBD1 or TRBD2 (5 bases each). Germline V gives CDR1 KGHSH, CDR2 LQKENI. Trimming shortened V by 3 bases and J by 6 bases, and 19 bases separated the two germline ends. CDR3 size: 16 residues. Full variable domain (rest looked up from reference TRBV18 and TRBJ2-3): NAGVMQNPRHLVRRRGQEARLRCSPMKGHSHVYWYRQLPEEGLKFMVYLQKENIIDESGMPKERFSAEFPKEGPSILRIQQVVRGDSAAYFCASSPLSGPQADTQYFGPGTRLTVL.

This clonotype has only one observation. The chain links TRBV10-3 to TRBJ2-1; TRBD2 aligns across 7 bases. V shed 2 bases, J shed 10 bases, and the junction held 2 bases outside the gene matches. The CDR3 runs to 12 residues. CDR1 and CDR2 (germline): ENHRY, SYGVKD. CDR3 protein: CAISEAGDEQFF. Here the CDR3 DNA reads TGTGCCATCAGTGAGGCGGGGGACGAGCAGTTCTTC.